This T cell receptor beta chain is drawn from a study of blood T cell repertoires in COVID-19. The overall study: COVID-19 samples collected from the United States, Italy and Spain covered acute and convalescent phases. The cDNA or gDNA used as material had been derived from T cells, B-cell-depleted T cells, or PBMCs.

Participants' own reports of clinical history determined their cohort assignment. Trimming left V 3 bases short and J 3 bases short, with 17 bases between. CDR3 size: 16 residues. The V gene's germline CDR1 is MDHEN and CDR2 SYDVKM. Original processing notes: Reference gene primer amplification gave nucleated cell count estimates. The table came from immunoSEQ multiplex PCR; TCRdb's copy has only in-frame clones and leaves some out. That table supplies the V and J calls and clone size; D and trimming were determined from the DNA. The data show hundreds of thousands of clones, about 89% seen once. This chain links TRBV28 with TRBJ1-2, with D possibly matching TRBD1 (5 bases). This sequence was found in a woman in her 40s who had recovered from COVID-19. Sequenced: PBMCs or T cells enriched from blood (not recorded which). CDR3 region: CASSLSGAGGDYGYTF. The CDR3 nucleotides are TGTGCCAGCAGTTTGTCAGGCGCGGGGGGAGACTATGGCTACACCTTC.